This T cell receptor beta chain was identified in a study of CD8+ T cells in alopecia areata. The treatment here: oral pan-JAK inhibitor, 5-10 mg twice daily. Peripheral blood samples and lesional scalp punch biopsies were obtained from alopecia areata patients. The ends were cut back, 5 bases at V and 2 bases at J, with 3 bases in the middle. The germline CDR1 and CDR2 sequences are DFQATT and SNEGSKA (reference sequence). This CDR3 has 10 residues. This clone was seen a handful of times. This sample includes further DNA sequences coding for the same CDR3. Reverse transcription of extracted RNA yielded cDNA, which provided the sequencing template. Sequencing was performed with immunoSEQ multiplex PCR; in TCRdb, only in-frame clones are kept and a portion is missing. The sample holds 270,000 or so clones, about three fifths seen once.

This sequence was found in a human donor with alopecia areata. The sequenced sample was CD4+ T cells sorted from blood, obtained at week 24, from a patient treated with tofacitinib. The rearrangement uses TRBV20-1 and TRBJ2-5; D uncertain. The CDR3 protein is CSALQETQYF. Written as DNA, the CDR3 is TGCAGTGCTCTACAAGAGACCCAGTACTTC.